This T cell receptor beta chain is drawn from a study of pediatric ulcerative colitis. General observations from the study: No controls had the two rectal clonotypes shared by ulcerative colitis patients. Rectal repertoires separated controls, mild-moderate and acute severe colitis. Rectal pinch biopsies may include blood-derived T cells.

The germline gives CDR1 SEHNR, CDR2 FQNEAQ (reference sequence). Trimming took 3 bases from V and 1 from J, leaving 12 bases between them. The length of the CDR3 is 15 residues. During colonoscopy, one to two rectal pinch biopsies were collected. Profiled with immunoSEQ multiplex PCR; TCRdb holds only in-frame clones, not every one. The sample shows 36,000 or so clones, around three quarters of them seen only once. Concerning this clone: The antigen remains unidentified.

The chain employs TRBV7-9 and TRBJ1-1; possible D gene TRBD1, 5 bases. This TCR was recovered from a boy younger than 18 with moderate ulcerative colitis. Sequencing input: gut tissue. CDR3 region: CASSFGDRENTEAFF. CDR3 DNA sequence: TGTGCCAGCAGCTTCGGCGACAGAGAGAACACTGAAGCTTTCTTT.